Following are 10 T cell receptor beta chains from one sample sequenced in a study of blood T cell repertoires in COVID-19. Some clones are missing from TCRdb's copy, which holds only in-frame ones; the method was immunoSEQ multiplex PCR. This sample has tens of thousands of clones; approximately 90% occur once, and the top ten carry over 2.5%. The sequencing input was peripheral blood. These receptors were collected from a woman older than 75 with acute or convalescent COVID-19.

The V gene is TRBV11-2, the J gene TRBJ2-2; TRBD2 matches 11 bases. Germline-derived CDR1 and CDR2 are SGHAT and FQNNGV. With V trimmed by 6 bases and J by 6 bases, 9 bases remained unmatched. The CDR3 spans 16 residues. The CDR3 nucleotides are TGTGCCAGCAGTCGAGGACTAGCGGGTTTGGCCGGGGAGCTGTTTTTT. Amino acids: CASSRGLAGLAGELFF. Full variable domain (remainder filled in from reference TRBV11-2 and TRBJ2-2): EAGVAQSPRYKIIEKRQSVAFWCNPISGHATLYWYQQILGQGPKLLIQFQNNGVVDDSQLPKDRFSAERLKGVDSTLKIQPAKLEDSAVYLCASSRGLAGLAGELFFGEGSRLTVL.

V gene TRBV5-1 combines with J gene TRBJ2-2; 7 positions agree with TRBD1. CDR1 and CDR2 from the germline V gene are SGHRS and YFSETQ. J gave up 2 bases and V 6 bases, and 4 bases lay outside the gene matches. The CDR3 is made up of 14 amino acids. CDR3 nucleotides: TGCGCCAGCAAAGGGACAGTCAACACCGGGGAGCTGTTTTTT. This gives the protein CASKGTVNTGELFF.

CDR3 protein: CASSETRAYGYTF. The CDR3 nucleotides are TGTGCCAGCAGTGAAACCAGGGCCTATGGCTACACCTTC. The chain is built from TRBV2 and TRBJ1-2; D is perhaps TRBD1 (5 bases). There are 13 residues in the CDR3. V dropped 2 bases and J dropped 4 bases, with 8 bases sitting between them. CDR1 and CDR2 (germline): SNHLY, FYNNEI.

The rearrangement links TRBV30 to TRBJ2-3; 7 bases are shared with TRBD1. Germline V gene sequence: CDR1 GTSNPN, CDR2 SVGIG (reference sequence). The length of the CDR3 is 15 residues. The V gene end was trimmed by 5 bases and the J gene end by 4 bases; junction bases not matched to a gene: 12. This CDR3 is CAWGPGGTWADTQYF. The CDR3 DNA follows: TGTGCCTGGGGGCCAGGGGGTACCTGGGCAGATACGCAGTATTTT.

The genes are TRBV18 and TRBJ1-1; maybe TRBD1 (5 bases). Germline lookup yields CDR1 KGHSH and CDR2 LQKENI. The CDR3 totals 15 residues. Trimming stripped 5 bases from V and 4 bases from J, with 17 bases between. CDR3 protein: CASSDPRVRATEAFF. The CDR3 DNA is TGTGCCAGCTCAGACCCCAGGGTGAGAGCCACTGAAGCTTTCTTT.

The J gene is TRBJ1-4, the V gene TRBV28; the D is unclear. CDR1 is MDHEN, CDR2 SYDVKM, per germline. V was cut by 2 bases and J by 8 bases, with 15 bases left in between. The CDR3 runs to 15 residues. Here the CDR3 reads CASSLRHTYKEKLFF. Here the CDR3 DNA reads TGTGCCAGCAGTTTAAGACACACTTACAAGGAAAAACTGTTTTTT.

The chain has TRBV25-1 and TRBJ1-4, with a possible D match to TRBD1 (5 bases). V was cut by 1 base and J by 10 bases, with 13 bases left in between. There are 14 residues in the CDR3. Germline V gene data show CDR1 as MGHDK and CDR2 as SYGVNS. CDR3 sequence reads: CASSESGLAGKLFF. The CDR3 nucleotides are TGTGCCAGCAGTGAATCAGGGTTAGCGGGAAAACTGTTTTTT. The full variable domain, its missing parts supplied by reference TRBV25-1 and TRBJ1-4, is EADIYQTPRYLVIGTGKKITLECSQTMGHDKMYWYQQDPGMELHLIHYSYGVNSTEKGDLSSESTVSRIRTEHFPLTLESARPSHTSQYLCASSESGLAGKLFFGSGTQLSVL.

The rearrangement uses TRBV6-6 and TRBJ1-2; D is perhaps TRBD1 (6 bases). The V end was cut by 5 bases, the J end by 9 bases, with 13 bases between. Germline V gene data show CDR1 as MNHNY and CDR2 as SVGAGI (reference sequence). The CDR3 length is 12 residues. The CDR3 reads CASSPLDSRYTF. The CDR3 region has the DNA TGTGCCAGCAGTCCACTGGACAGCCGCTACACCTTC.

The V gene is TRBV25-1, the J gene TRBJ1-2, with D possibly matching TRBD1 (5 bases). Germline lookup yields CDR1 MGHDK and CDR2 SYGVNS. Trimming shortened V by 1 base and J by 5 bases, and 8 bases separated the two germline ends. The CDR3 sequence is 13 residues long. CDR3 in DNA: TGTGCCAGCAGTGAATCCGCAGGGTATGGCTACACCTTC. This translates into CASSESAGYGYTF.

The chain combines TRBV6-5 with TRBJ2-4; D is unclear. Trimming removed 6 bases at V and 7 bases at J, with 19 bases between. The CDR3 loop spans 15 amino acids. Germline V gene data show CDR1 as MNHEY and CDR2 as SVGAGI. Here the CDR3 reads CASSTILNEVNIQYF. CDR3 DNA sequence: TGTGCCAGCAGCACTATACTTAATGAGGTGAACATTCAGTACTTC.